Shown below are 6 T cell receptor beta chains from a single sample sequenced in a study of T cell responses to AZD1222 COVID-19 vaccine. Using immunoSEQ multiplex PCR, the repertoire was profiled, and TCRdb retains in-frame clones only, with some absent. This table has tens of thousands of clones, around 90% appearing once. Sample: peripheral blood, taken 28 days after the second AZD1222 dose. Every receptor here comes from an adult who received the AZD1222 COVID-19 vaccine.

The CDR3 DNA is TGTGCCAGCAGCTTAGGGATGGATTACGAGCAGTACTTC. Amino acid sequence: CASSLGMDYEQYF. The chain uses TRBV7-8 and TRBJ2-7; D unclear. The CDR3 is 13 residues long. Germline V lookup: CDR1 SGHVS, CDR2 FQNEAQ. The V end lost 1 base, the J end lost 4 bases, and 8 bases lay between the germline ends.

This rearrangement joins TRBV2 to TRBJ2-7, with TRBD1 identical over 7 bases. V was clipped by 6 bases and J by 10 bases; unmatched bases: 6. Per germline, CDR1 SNHLY and CDR2 FYNNEI. The CDR3 totals 11 residues. The CDR3 is CASRVRDSQYF. The CDR3 nucleotides read TGTGCCAGCAGAGTCCGGGACAGTCAGTACTTC.

This clone was picked up one time. The chain has TRBV6-5 and TRBJ1-6; D is undetermined. CDR3 size: 14 residues. Germline CDR1 is MNHEY and CDR2 is SVGAGI. V lost 8 bases and J 4 bases, leaving 12 bases between the germline ends. CDR3 nucleotide sequence: TGTGCCAGCTCCCCCGGAGCTTATAATTCACCCCTCCACTTT. Its translation: CASSPGAYNSPLHF.

This chain uses TRBV5-1 with TRBJ1-1; TRBD1 is a possible D gene (6 bases). Germline V gene lookup returns CDR1 SGHRS and CDR2 YFSETQ. The V and J ends lost 4 bases and 0 bases respectively, with 10 bases between them. The length of the CDR3 is 14 residues. The CDR3 nucleotides are TGCGCCAGCAGCCAGGACAGTGTGAACACTGAAGCTTTCTTT. As protein: CASSQDSVNTEAFF.

This rearrangement joins TRBV18 to TRBJ1-1; D gene ambiguous. Deletions cut 0 bases from V and 8 bases from J, with 10 bases between. This CDR3 has 13 residues. Per the germline V gene, CDR1 is KGHSH and CDR2 is LQKENI. The CDR3 sequence: CASSPPIVGEAFF. CDR3 DNA: TGTGCCAGCTCACCACCGATCGTAGGGGAAGCTTTCTTT.

The genes are TRBV7-9 and TRBJ2-2; a possible D gene is TRBD1 (5 bases). V was clipped by 5 bases and J by 0 bases, with 13 bases between them. The CDR3 is 16 amino acids. CDR1 SEHNR and CDR2 FQNEAQ come from the germline V gene (reference sequence). The CDR3, as DNA: TGTGCCAGCAGCCCCCCAGGGCGTCCGAACACCGGGGAGCTGTTTTTT. Translation: CASSPPGRPNTGELFF. The entire variable domain, with the rest obtained from reference TRBV7-9 and TRBJ2-2, is as follows: DTGVSQNPRHKITKRGQNVTFRCDPISEHNRLYWYRQTLGQGPEFLTYFQNEAQLEKSRLLSDRFSAERPKGSFSTLEIQRTEQGDSAMYLCASSPPGRPNTGELFFGEGSRLTVL.